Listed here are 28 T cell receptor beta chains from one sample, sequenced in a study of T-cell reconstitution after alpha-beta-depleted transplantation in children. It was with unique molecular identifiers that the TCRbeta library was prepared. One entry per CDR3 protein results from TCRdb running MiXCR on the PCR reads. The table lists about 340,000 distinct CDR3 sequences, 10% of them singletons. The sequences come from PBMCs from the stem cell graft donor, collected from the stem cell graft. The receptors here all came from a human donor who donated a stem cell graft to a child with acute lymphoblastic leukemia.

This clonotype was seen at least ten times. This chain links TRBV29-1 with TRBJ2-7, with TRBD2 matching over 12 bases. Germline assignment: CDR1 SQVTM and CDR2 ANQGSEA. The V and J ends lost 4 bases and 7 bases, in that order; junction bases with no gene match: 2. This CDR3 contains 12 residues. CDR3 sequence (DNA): TGCAGCGTTGCGACTAGCGGGAGAGAGCAGTACTTC. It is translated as CSVATSGREQYF.

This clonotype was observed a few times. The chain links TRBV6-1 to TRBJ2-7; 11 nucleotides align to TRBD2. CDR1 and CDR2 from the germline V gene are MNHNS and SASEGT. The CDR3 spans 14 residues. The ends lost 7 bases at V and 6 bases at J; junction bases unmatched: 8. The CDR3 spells CASTLLAGVSEQYF. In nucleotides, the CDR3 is TGTGCCAGCACCCTACTAGCGGGAGTAAGCGAGCAGTACTTC.

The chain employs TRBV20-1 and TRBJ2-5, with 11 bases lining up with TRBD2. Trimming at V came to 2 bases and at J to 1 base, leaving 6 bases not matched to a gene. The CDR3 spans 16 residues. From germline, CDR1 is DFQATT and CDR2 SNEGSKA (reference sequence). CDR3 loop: CSARPEGLAVQETQYF. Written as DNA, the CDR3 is TGCAGTGCTAGACCCGAGGGACTAGCGGTCCAAGAGACCCAGTACTTC.

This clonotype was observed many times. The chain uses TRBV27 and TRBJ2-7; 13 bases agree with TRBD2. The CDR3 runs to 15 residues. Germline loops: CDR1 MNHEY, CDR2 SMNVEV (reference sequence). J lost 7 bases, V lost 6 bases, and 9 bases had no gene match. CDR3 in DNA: TGTGCCAGCAGACCCGGGACTAGCGGGACCCCAGAGCAGTACTTC. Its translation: CASRPGTSGTPEQYF.

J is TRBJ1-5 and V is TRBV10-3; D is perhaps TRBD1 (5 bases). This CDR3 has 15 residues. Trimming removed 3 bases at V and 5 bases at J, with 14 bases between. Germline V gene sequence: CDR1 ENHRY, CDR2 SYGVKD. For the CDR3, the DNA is TGTGCCATCAGTGACTCCGGGACGTCGGATCAGCCCCAGCATTTT. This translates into CAISDSGTSDQPQHF.

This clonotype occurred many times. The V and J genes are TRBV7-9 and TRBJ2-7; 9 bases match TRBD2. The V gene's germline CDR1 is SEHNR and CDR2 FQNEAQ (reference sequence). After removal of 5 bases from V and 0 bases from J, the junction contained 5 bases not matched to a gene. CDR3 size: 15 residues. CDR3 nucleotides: TGTGCCAGCAGCCCGTCTAGCGGGACCTCCTACGAGCAGTACTTC. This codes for CASSPSSGTSYEQYF.

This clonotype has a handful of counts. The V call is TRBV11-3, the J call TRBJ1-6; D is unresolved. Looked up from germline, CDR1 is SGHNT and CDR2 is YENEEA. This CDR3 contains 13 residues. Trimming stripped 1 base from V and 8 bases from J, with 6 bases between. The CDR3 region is CASSLASDSPLHF. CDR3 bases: TGTGCCAGCAGCTTAGCTTCGGATTCACCCCTCCACTTT.

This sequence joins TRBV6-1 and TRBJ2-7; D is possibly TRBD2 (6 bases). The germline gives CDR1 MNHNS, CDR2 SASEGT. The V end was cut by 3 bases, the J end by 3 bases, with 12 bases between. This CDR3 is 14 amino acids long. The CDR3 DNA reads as TGTGCCAGCAGTGATCCGGAGGGCCGCTACGAGCAGTACTTC. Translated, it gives CASSDPEGRYEQYF.

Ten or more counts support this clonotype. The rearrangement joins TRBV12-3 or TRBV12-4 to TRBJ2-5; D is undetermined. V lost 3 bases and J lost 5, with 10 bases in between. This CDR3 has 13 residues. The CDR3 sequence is CASSFKLWETQYF. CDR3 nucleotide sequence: TGTGCCAGCAGTTTTAAGCTCTGGGAGACCCAGTACTTC.

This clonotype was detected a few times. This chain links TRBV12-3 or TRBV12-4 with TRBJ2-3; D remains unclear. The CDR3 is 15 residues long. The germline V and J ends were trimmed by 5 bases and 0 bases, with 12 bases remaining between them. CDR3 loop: CASSQSRYSTDTQYF. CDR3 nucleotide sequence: TGTGCCAGCAGTCAGAGCAGATATAGCACAGATACGCAGTATTTT.

CDR3 loop: CATGAAYLSYEQYF. The CDR3 nucleotides are TGTGCCACCGGGGCAGCTTACCTCTCCTACGAGCAGTACTTC. This sequence joins TRBV28 and TRBJ2-7; either TRBD1 or TRBD2 may fit D (5 bases each). V shed 10 bases and J shed 0 bases, with 16 bases lying between them. In germline, CDR1 is MDHEN, CDR2 SYDVKM. The CDR3 loop spans 14 amino acids.

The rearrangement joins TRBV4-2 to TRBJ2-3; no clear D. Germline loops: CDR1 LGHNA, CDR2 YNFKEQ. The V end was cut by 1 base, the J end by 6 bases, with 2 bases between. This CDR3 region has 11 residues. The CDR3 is CASSQVDTQYF. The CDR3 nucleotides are TGTGCCAGCAGCCAAGTCGATACGCAGTATTTT.

The CDR3 bases are TGCAGTGCAACGGACAGTCTTCGCCAAGAGACCCAGTACTTC. It codes for CSATDSLRQETQYF. The J gene is TRBJ2-5, the V gene TRBV20-1; possible D gene TRBD1, 6 bases. The CDR3 is 14 amino acids. The V end was cut by 6 bases, the J end by 1 base, with 15 bases between. The V gene's germline CDR1 is DFQATT and CDR2 SNEGSKA (reference sequence).

For the CDR3, the DNA is TGTGCCACCAGTGACCGTGGACAGGGAACAGATACGCAGTATTTT. Residues: CATSDRGQGTDTQYF. The chain carries TRBV24-1 and TRBJ2-3, with 8 positions matching TRBD1. V lost 4 bases to trimming and J lost 3 bases; unmatched junction nucleotides: 5. Germline CDR1 reads KGHDR; CDR2 reads SFDVKD. This CDR3 is built from 15 residues.

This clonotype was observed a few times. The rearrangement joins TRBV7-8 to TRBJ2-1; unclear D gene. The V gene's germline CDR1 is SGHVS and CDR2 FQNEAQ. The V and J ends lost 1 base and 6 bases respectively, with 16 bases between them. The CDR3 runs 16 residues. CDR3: CASSLGGSGGVNEQFF. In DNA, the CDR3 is TGTGCCAGCAGCTTAGGAGGTTCGGGTGGGGTCAATGAGCAGTTCTTC.

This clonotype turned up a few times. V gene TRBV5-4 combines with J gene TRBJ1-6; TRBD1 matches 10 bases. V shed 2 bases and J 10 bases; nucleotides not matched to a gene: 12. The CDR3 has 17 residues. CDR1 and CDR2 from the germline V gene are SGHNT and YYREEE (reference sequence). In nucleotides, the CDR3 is TGTGCCAGCAGCTTCGATTATCCGGGACAGGGGTGGTCACCCCTCCACTTT. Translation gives CASSFDYPGQGWSPLHF.

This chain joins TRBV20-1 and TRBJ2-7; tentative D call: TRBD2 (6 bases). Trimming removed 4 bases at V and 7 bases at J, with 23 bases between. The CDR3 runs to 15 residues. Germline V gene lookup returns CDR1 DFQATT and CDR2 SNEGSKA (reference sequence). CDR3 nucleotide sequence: TGCAGTGCTACGGGCGGTGGGAGGTCCCTTGGAGAGCAGTACTTC. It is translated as CSATGGGRSLGEQYF.

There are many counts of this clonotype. The CDR3 bases are TGCGCCAGCTCGGGACAGGGTGGTACCGGGGAGCTGTTTTTT. Amino acids: CASSGQGGTGELFF. This chain uses TRBV10-2 with TRBJ2-2, with 9 bases matching TRBD1. This CDR3 region has 14 residues. V shed 8 bases and J 5 bases; nucleotides not matched to a gene: 6. Germline CDR1 WSHSY, CDR2 SAAADI.

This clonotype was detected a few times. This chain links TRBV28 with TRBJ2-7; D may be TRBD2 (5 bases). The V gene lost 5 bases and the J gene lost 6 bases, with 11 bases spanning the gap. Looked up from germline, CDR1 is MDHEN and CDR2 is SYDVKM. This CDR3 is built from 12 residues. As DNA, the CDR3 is TGTGCCAGCAGTGAGGACTCGGGCGAGCAGTACTTC. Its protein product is CASSEDSGEQYF.

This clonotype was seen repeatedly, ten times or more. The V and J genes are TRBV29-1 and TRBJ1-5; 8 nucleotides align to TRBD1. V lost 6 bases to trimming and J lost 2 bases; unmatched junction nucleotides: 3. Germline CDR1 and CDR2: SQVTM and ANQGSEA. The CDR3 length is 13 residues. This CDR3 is CSVLQGGNQPQHF. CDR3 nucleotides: TGCAGCGTCCTACAGGGGGGCAATCAGCCCCAGCATTTT.

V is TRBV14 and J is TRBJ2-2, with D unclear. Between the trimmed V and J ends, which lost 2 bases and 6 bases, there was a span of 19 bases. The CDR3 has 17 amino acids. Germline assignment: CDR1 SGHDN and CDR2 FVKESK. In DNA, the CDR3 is TGTGCCAGCAGCCAATTTGGCACAACGGTGCCACCCGGGGAGCTGTTTTTT. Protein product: CASSQFGTTVPPGELFF.

The CDR3 coding sequence is TGTGCCAGCGGTCCGGATTCACCCCTCCACTTT. It codes for CASGPDSPLHF. The rearrangement links TRBV27 to TRBJ1-6, with D unresolved. The CDR3 sequence is 11 residues long. CDR1 is MNHEY, CDR2 SMNVEV, per germline (reference sequence). With 8 bases removed from V and 8 bases from J, the gap between germline ends came to 7 bases.

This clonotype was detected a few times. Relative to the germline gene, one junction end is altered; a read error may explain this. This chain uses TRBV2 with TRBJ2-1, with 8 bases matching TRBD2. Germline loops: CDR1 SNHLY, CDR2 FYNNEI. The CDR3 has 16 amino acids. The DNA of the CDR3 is TGTGCCAGCAGTCAAGCGGGACTAGGCCTCTACAATGAGCAGTTCTTC. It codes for CASSQAGLGLYNEQFF. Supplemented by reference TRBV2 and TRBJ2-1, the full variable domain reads EPEVTQTPSHQVTQMGQEVILRCVPISNHLYFYWYRQILGQKVEFLVSFYNNEISEKSEIFDDQFSVERPDGSNFTLKIRSTKLEDSAMYFCASSQAGLGLYNEQFFGPGTRLTVL.

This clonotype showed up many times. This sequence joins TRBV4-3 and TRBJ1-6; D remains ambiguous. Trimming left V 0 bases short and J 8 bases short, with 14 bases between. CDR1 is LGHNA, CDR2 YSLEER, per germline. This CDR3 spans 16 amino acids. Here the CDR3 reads CASSQDLSGEDSPLHF. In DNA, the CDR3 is TGCGCCAGCAGCCAAGATCTTTCTGGTGAGGATTCACCCCTCCACTTT.

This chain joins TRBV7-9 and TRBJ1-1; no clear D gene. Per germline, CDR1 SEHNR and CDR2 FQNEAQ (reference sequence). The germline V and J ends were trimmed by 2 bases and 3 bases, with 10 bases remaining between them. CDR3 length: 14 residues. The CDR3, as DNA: TGTGCCAGCAGCTTAAGGGTCGGGGACACTGAAGCTTTCTTT. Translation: CASSLRVGDTEAFF. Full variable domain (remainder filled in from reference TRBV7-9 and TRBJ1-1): DTGVSQNPRHKITKRGQNVTFRCDPISEHNRLYWYRQTLGQGPEFLTYFQNEAQLEKSRLLSDRFSAERPKGSFSTLEIQRTEQGDSAMYLCASSLRVGDTEAFFGQGTRLTVV.

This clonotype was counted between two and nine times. The CDR3 DNA is TGTGCCAGCAGCCAACGGACTAGCGGCTACAATGAGCAGTTCTTC. It encodes CASSQRTSGYNEQFF. The chain is built from TRBV3-1 and TRBJ2-1, with 10 nucleotides matching TRBD2. Germline V gene data show CDR1 as LGHDT and CDR2 as YNNKEL (reference sequence). This CDR3 contains 15 residues. The J segment lost 3 bases and the V segment lost 2 bases, leaving 1 base of the junction unmatched.

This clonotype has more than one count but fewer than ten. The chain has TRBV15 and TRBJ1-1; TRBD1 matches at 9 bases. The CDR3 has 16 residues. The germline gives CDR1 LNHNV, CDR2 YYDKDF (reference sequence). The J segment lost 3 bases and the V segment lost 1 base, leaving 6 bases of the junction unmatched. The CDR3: CATSRGVQGADTEAFF. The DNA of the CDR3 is TGTGCCACCAGCAGAGGGGTACAGGGGGCGGACACTGAAGCTTTCTTT. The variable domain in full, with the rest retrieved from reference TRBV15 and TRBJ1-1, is DAMVIQNPRYQVTQFGKPVTLSCSQTLNHNVMYWYQQKSSQAPKLLFHYYDKDFNNEADTPDNFQSRRPNTSFCFLDIRSPGLGDTAMYLCATSRGVQGADTEAFFGQGTRLTVV.

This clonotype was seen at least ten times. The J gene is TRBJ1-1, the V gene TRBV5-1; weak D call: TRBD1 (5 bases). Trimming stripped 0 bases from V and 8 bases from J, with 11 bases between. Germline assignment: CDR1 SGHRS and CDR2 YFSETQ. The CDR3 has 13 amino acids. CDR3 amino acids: CASSLAPGREAFF. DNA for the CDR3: TGCGCCAGCAGCTTGGCGCCGGGGCGAGAAGCTTTCTTT. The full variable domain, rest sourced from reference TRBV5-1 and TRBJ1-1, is KAGVTQTPRYLIKTRGQQVTLSCSPISGHRSVSWYQQTPGQGLQFLFEYFSETQRNKGNFPGRFSGRQFSNSRSEMNVSTLELGDSALYLCASSLAPGREAFFGQGTRLTVV.